This T cell receptor (beta chain) was found in a study of blood T cell repertoires in COVID-19 (dated by TCRdb to the early 2020s). For the study in its entirety: Samples from collaborators originated in the United States, Italy and Spain and spanned both the acute and convalescent phases of COVID-19. Samples were obtained from the ongoing ImmuneRACE study (first 160 participants) and from about 1,300 subjects provided by 6 global collaborators. Where available, HLA class I and class II types were obtained from metadata supplied by the sample provider rather than from assay-based typing. Subjects who had been exposed to COVID-19, were actively infected with it, or had recovered from it provided the deeply sampled blood TCRbeta repertoires that made up the dataset. The material from the prospective study consisted of cDNA or gDNA derived from T cells, B-cell-depleted T cells, or PBMCs. A de-identified subject ID, COVID-19 status, age in years and sex were almost always included in the sample metadata. A freely available public database, intended as a resource for researchers studying the immune response to SARS-CoV-2, is where the repertoires were released. Findings and caveats that apply to the study as a whole: The quantity of clinical and demographic metadata differed by source and by participant and was supplied without curation.

Whole blood was collected in K2EDTA tubes by collaborating institutions according to the institutions' own protocols. Collaborator samples were shipped for TCRbeta analysis as frozen whole blood, isolated PBMCs, or DNA extracted from either sample type. TCRbeta CDR3 regions were amplified from genomic DNA by means of the immunoSEQ Assay, a bias-controlled multiplex PCR. As for the authors' bioinformatics: Nucleated cell counts per sample were estimated from amplification of reference gene primers within the assay. To quantify the absolute abundance of each unique TCRbeta CDR3 rearrangement, sequence reads were collapsed and filtered. For each sample, productive Simpson clonality was calculated as the square root of Simpson's diversity index across productive rearrangements. In TCRdb, the immuneACCESS table is reduced to in-frame sequences with V and J assigned. These tables do not hold every clone; where another copy was compared, an unresolved V gene accounts for under half, and the others remain unexplained. That table supplies the V and J calls and clone size; D and trimming were determined from the DNA. The sample table lists some 99,000 clones, around 84% of them with a count of one. Clones ranked in the top ten supply around 8% of the sample.

From its cysteine to its phenylalanine, the CDR3 spans 18 amino acids. The only DNA kept is the CDR3, 54 bases in frame from the first base. V loses 5 bases of germline sequence and J loses 0 bases, and the interval between the two ends is 21 bases. The germline V gene yields KGHSH for CDR1 and LQKENI for CDR2. Of note for this clone: The target of this receptor is not known. No base quality information exists; no much larger clone differs at one position.

The TCR comes from a woman of 80 years or more with active or convalescent COVID-19. The rearranged chain carries TRBV18 and TRBJ2-3; a tentative D match to TRBD2 spans 5 bases. Sequenced input: peripheral blood. The nucleotide sequence reads as follows: TGTGCCAGCTCAAGTAAGGTTCGCGGGTACTCTAGCACAGATACGCAGTATTTT. Its amino acids are CASSSKVRGYSSTDTQYF.